This T cell receptor (beta chain) was sequenced in a study of molecular identifiers for immune sequencing clone quantification. Study as a whole: Naive CD8 RNA (around 20,000 or 99,000 cells) was divided into five aliquots, with four sequenced. Overall study findings and caveats: For effector cells, clones above 20 RNA copies held over 99% of molecules; for naive cells, under 1%.

V was shortened by 7 bases and J by 3 bases, with 13 bases between the two germline ends. The CDR3 has 13 residues. Germline V gene lookup returns CDR1 MNHNS and CDR2 SASEGT. Listed TCR primers and previously described methods were used for bulk TCR libraries. Each CDR3 protein gets one entry after TCRdb re-called the PCR reads with MiXCR. The sample has 85,000 to 120,000 distinct CDR3 sequences, about 35% seen once. Naive CD8 T cells were sorted as CD8+CD4-CCR7+CD45RA+. This clonotype was picked up one time. Antigen specificity is unknown. The TCR originated in a human donor in good health. Some libraries in this study had Jurkat cell RNA spiked in. This chain links TRBV6-1 with TRBJ2-7, with D uncertain. Sequenced: naive CD8+ T cells from blood, with Jurkat cell RNA spiked in. Subset reported: FACS-sorted CD8+CD4-CCR7+CD45RA+ naive T cells. CDR3 loop: CASMHPQNYEQYF. In DNA, the CDR3 is TGTGCCAGCATGCACCCTCAAAACTACGAGCAGTACTTC.